One TCR beta chain is described in this entry. Its matching antigen is unknown. Each CDR3 protein is one row after TCRdb ran MiXCR on the RT-PCR reads. Counted here are 500,000 to 750,000 distinct CDR3 sequences, 12% to 15% occurring once; the ten biggest clones make up 11%. The sample originates from a study of response to subunit inactivated influenza vaccine. Study findings and constraints: The study's authors posited that every seasonal influenza vaccination enlists few new T cells.

This TCR was sampled from a man between 50 and 59 years old who received an inactivated influenza vaccine. The sequenced sample was PBMCs from blood, obtained 11 to 12 days after vaccination.

CDR3 coding DNA: TGTGCCATCAGATCTGAGGGCCGCGCAGATACGCAGTATTTT. It encodes CAIRSEGRADTQYF. The rearrangement links TRBV10-3 to TRBJ2-3, with D possibly being TRBD2 (5 bases). Germline CDR1 reads ENHRY; CDR2 reads SYGVKD. The CDR3 consists of 14 residues. V lost 6 bases, J lost 4 bases, and 14 bases lay in between.